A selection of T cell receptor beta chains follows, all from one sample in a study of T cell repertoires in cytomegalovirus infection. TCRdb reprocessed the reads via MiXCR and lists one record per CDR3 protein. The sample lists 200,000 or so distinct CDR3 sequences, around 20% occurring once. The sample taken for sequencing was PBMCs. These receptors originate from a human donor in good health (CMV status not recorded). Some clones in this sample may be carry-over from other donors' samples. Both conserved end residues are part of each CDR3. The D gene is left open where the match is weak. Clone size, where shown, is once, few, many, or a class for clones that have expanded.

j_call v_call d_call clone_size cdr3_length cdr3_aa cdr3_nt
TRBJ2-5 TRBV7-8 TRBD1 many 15 CASSSNRGSGETQYF TGTGCCAGCAGCTCCAACAGGGGTTCCGGAGAGACCCAGTACTTC
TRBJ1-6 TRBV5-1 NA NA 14 CASSLELSNSPLHF TGCGCCAGCAGCTTGGAATTATCCAATTCACCCCTCCACTTT
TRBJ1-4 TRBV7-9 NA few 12 CASKRENEKLFF TGTGCCAGCAAGAGGGAAAATGAAAAACTGTTTTTT
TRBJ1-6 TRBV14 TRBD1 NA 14 CASSQKGAGSPLHF TGTGCCAGCAGCCAGAAGGGGGCGGGTTCACCCCTCCACTTT
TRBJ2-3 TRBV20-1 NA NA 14 CSALDGASTDTQYF TGCAGTGCTTTGGACGGAGCAAGCACAGATACGCAGTATTTT
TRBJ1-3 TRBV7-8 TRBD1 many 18 CASSLEGTGGLGGNTIYF TGTGCCAGCAGCTTAGAGGGGACAGGGGGCTTAGGAGGAAACACCATATATTTT
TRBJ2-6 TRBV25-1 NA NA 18 CASSVPGLHAEGANVLTF TGTGCCAGCAGTGTCCCGGGACTCCACGCTGAGGGGGCCAACGTCCTGACTTTC
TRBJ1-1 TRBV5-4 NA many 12 CASSPWGTEAFF TGTGCCAGCAGCCCTTGGGGCACTGAAGCTTTCTTT
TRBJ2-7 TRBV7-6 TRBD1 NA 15 CASSVDVGTGYEQYF TGTGCCAGCAGCGTCGACGTAGGGACAGGATACGAGCAGTACTTC
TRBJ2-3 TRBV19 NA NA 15 CASMARSGSTDTQYF TGTGCCAGTATGGCTCGAAGTGGGAGCACAGATACGCAGTATTTT
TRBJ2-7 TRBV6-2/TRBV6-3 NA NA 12 CASSYGNYEQYF TGTGCCAGCAGTTACGGTAACTACGAGCAGTACTTC
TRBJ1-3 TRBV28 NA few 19 CASSLSSPRTDNSGNTIYF TGTGCCAGCAGTTTATCCTCCCCCCGGACGGACAACTCTGGAAACACCATATATTTT
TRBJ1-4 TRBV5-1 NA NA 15 CASQQSGGRNEKLFF TGCGCCTCACAGCAGTCGGGAGGAAGAAATGAAAAACTGTTTTTT
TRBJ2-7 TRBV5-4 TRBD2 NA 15 CATSRTSGRTKEQYF TGTGCCACCAGCCGTACTAGCGGGAGGACTAAGGAGCAGTACTTC
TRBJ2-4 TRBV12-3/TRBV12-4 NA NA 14 CASSFMGDKNIQYF TGTGCCAGCAGTTTTATGGGGGACAAAAACATTCAGTACTTC
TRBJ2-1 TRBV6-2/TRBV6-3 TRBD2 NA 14 CASSREVAGGEQFF TGTGCCAGCAGCCGGGAAGTAGCGGGAGGTGAGCAGTTCTTC
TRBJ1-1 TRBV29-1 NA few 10 CSVQRTEAFF TGCAGCGTTCAGCGCACTGAAGCTTTCTTT
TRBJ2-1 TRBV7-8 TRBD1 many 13 CASSFRGYNEQFF TGTGCCAGCAGCTTCAGGGGGTACAATGAGCAGTTCTTC
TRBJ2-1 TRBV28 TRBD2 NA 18 CASRPAASGGARRNEQFF TGTGCCAGCAGACCCGCAGCTAGCGGGGGGGCAAGACGGAATGAGCAGTTCTTC
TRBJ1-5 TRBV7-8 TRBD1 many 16 CASSAAGTGLNQPQHF TGTGCCAGCAGCGCTGCCGGGACAGGACTCAATCAGCCCCAGCATTTT
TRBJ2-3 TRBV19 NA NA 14 CASREVGSTDTQYF TGTGCCAGTAGGGAAGTAGGAAGCACAGATACGCAGTATTTT
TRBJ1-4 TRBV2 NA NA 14 CASTGGRRGEKLFF TGTGCCAGCACTGGAGGCAGAAGGGGCGAAAAACTGTTTTTT
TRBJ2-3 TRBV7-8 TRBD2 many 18 CASSFTSGRPGSTDTQYF TGTGCCAGCAGCTTCACTAGCGGGAGGCCCGGTAGCACAGATACGCAGTATTTT
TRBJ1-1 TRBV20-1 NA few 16 CSARDPETAMNTEAFF TGCAGTGCTAGAGATCCGGAAACAGCCATGAACACTGAAGCTTTCTTT
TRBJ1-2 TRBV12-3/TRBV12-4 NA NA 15 CASAPGGGGGYGYTF TGTGCCAGCGCTCCCGGGGGGGGGGGCGGCTATGGCTACACCTTC
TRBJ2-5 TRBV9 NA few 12 CASSDDKETQYF TGTGCCAGCAGCGACGACAAAGAGACCCAGTACTTC
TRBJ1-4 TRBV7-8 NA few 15 CASSLSVVTNEKLFF TGTGCCAGCAGCTTATCGGTGGTAACTAATGAAAAACTGTTTTTT
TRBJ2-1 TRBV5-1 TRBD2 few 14 CASSKGTGGYEQFF TGCGCCAGCAGCAAAGGTACGGGGGGTTATGAGCAGTTCTTC
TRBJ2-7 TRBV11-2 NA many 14 CASSFADSSYEQYF TGTGCCAGCAGCTTCGCGGACAGCTCCTACGAGCAGTACTTC
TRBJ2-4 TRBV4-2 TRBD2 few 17 CASSQEDSGTAKNIQYF TGTGCCAGCAGCCAAGAGGATAGCGGGACCGCCAAAAACATTCAGTACTTC
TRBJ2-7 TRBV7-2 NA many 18 CASSLNSGLTRGSYEQYF TGTGCCAGCAGCTTAAATTCTGGGTTGACGCGGGGCTCCTACGAGCAGTACTTC
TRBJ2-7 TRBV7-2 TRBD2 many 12 CASSWGGYEQYF TGTGCCAGCAGCTGGGGGGGTTACGAGCAGTACTTC
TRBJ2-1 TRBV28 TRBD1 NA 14 CASSSRQGYNEQFF TGTGCCAGCAGTTCAAGACAGGGCTACAATGAGCAGTTCTTC
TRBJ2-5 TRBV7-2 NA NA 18 CASSLPFGRDGAAETQYF TGTGCCAGCAGCTTACCATTCGGCCGCGATGGGGCGGCAGAGACCCAGTACTTC
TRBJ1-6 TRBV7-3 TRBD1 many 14 CASSFGTANSPLHF TGTGCCAGCAGCTTTGGGACAGCCAATTCACCCCTCCACTTT
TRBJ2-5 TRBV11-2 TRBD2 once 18 CASSLSGHRTSEKETQYF TGTGCCAGCAGCTTATCAGGACATCGGACTAGCGAGAAAGAGACCCAGTACTTC
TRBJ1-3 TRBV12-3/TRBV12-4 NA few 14 CASRGQGPGNTIYF TGTGCCAGCAGGGGACAAGGCCCTGGAAACACCATATATTTT
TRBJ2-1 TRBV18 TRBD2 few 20 CASSPLPGLAVPVSYNEQFF TGTGCCAGCTCACCCCTACCGGGACTAGCGGTCCCTGTCTCCTACAATGAGCAGTTCTTC
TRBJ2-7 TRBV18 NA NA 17 CASSPKTGSFGFYEQYF TGTGCCAGCTCACCAAAGACAGGATCCTTCGGTTTCTACGAGCAGTACTTC
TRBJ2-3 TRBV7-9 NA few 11 CASSGEDTQYF TGTGCCAGCAGCGGTGAGGATACGCAGTATTTT
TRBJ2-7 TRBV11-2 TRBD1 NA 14 CASTPAGGVYEQYF TGTGCCAGCACCCCCGCAGGGGGTGTCTACGAGCAGTACTTC
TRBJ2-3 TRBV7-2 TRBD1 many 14 CASSTGQTTDTQYF TGTGCCAGCAGCACGGGACAGACCACAGATACGCAGTATTTT
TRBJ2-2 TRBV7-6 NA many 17 CASSLASGGPNTGELFF TGTGCCAGCAGCTTAGCGTCCGGGGGGCCGAACACCGGGGAGCTGTTTTTT
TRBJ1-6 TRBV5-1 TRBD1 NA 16 CASSPTGTGVNSPLHF TGCGCCAGCAGCCCTACCGGGACAGGGGTGAATTCACCCCTCCACTTT
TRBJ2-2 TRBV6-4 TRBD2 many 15 CASSDGTSGTGELFF TGTGCCAGCAGTGACGGGACTAGCGGGACCGGGGAGCTGTTTTTT
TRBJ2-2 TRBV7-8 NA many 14 CASSPDRNTGELFF TGTGCCAGCAGCCCGGACAGGAACACCGGGGAGCTGTTTTTT
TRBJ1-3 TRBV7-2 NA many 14 CASSFLGPGNTIYF TGTGCCAGCAGCTTCCTGGGCCCTGGAAACACCATATATTTT
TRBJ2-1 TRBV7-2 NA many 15 CASSLARPSYNEQFF TGTGCCAGCAGCTTAGCACGGCCATCCTACAATGAGCAGTTCTTC
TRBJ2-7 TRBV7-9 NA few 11 CASSLTNEQYF TGTGCCAGCAGCTTAACCAACGAGCAGTACTTC